The table lists the clone carrying this TCR beta chain with a few counts. Its antigen is currently unknown. The data were obtained in a study of blood T cells in healthy people across ages. A second PCR, run for about 7 to 11 cycles, used a sample-barcoded 5' primer plus a J-beta primer mix. Every single cDNA molecule received a tag from a template-switch adaptor with 12 random nucleotides. Each CDR3 protein is one row after TCRdb ran MiXCR on the 5' RACE reads. The sample gives hundreds of thousands of distinct CDR3 sequences, about 25% of which show up once; roughly 10% is in the top ten. General study findings and limits: TCR beta diversity was tightly associated with the proportion of naive T cells. The recorded TCR beta diversity per million T cells decreased in a roughly linear manner with age.

The CDR3 totals 16 residues. V lost 3 bases to trimming and J lost 6 bases; unmatched junction nucleotides: 9. CDR1 is SGHTA and CDR2 is FQGNSA in the germline V gene. The same data also went into a second study, on T cells of mothers and their children.

The sequence derives from a boy between 5 and 17 years old in good health. The specimen was blood. J is TRBJ2-7 and V is TRBV7-2, with TRBD2 matching over 12 bases. The CDR3 here is CASSFGGTSGGLEQYF. For the CDR3, the DNA is TGTGCCAGCAGCTTTGGTGGCACTAGCGGGGGGCTCGAGCAGTACTTC.